The present T cell receptor (beta chain) was sequenced within a study of shared clonotypes between healthy human individuals. Study-wide results and limits: Although depth was large, rarefaction showed that sequencing of the sorted subsets was incomplete.

Naive CD8 populations comprised CD45RO-negative cells positively selected for CCR7, excluding terminally differentiated effector memory CD45RA+ cells. Germline CDR1 and CDR2: SEHNR and FQNEAQ (reference sequence). V was trimmed by 2 bases and J by 5 bases, leaving 6 bases between them. This CDR3 spans 12 amino acids. Using immunoSEQ multiplex PCR, the repertoire was profiled, and TCRdb retains in-frame clones only, with some absent. Among more than 2 million clones listed, approximately 94% were seen once. On this clone itself: As yet, its antigen is unknown.

The TCR was taken from a man between 18 and 29 years old in good health. This chain joins TRBV7-9 and TRBJ2-5; unclear D gene. Sequencing was performed on naive CD8+ T cells sorted from blood. CDR3 in DNA: TGTGCCAGCAGCTTACAAGTCGAGACCCAGTACTTC. Amino acids: CASSLQVETQYF. Supplemented by reference TRBV7-9 and TRBJ2-5, the full variable domain reads DTGVSQNPRHKITKRGQNVTFRCDPISEHNRLYWYRQTLGQGPEFLTYFQNEAQLEKSRLLSDRFSAERPKGSFSTLEIQRTEQGDSAMYLCASSLQVETQYFGPGTRLLVL.